The rows below give T cell receptor beta chains drawn from one sample of a study of cytomegalovirus exposure and HLA in healthy donors. The table came from immunoSEQ multiplex PCR; TCRdb's copy has only in-frame clones and leaves some out. The data contain roughly 130,000 clones, about 81% of them singletons. Sequenced sample: PBMCs. The receptors come from a woman between 35 and 50 years old in good health and CMV-seropositive. Each CDR3 is given with its conserved first and last residue. Fields, in order: V gene, J gene, D gene, clone size, CDR3 protein, CDR3 DNA. The D gene is left open where the match is weak. Size is stated for part of the rows, as once, few or many counts, or as a class when the clone is expanded.

TRBV19	TRBJ2-1	NA	NA	CASSSDGAYNEQFF	TGTGCCAGTAGTTCCGACGGGGCCTACAATGAGCAGTTCTTC
TRBV30	TRBJ1-2	TRBD1	NA	CAWSVLGDRGTGYTF	TGTGCCTGGAGTGTATTGGGGGACAGGGGGACAGGCTACACCTTC
TRBV5-4	TRBJ1-1	NA	NA	CASSLALPRSTEAFF	TGTGCCAGCAGCTTGGCGCTTCCCCGTAGCACTGAAGCTTTCTTT
TRBV4-3	TRBJ1-4	TRBD1	NA	CASSRDREKLFF	TGCGCCAGCAGCCGGGACAGGGAAAAACTGTTTTTT
TRBV5-1	TRBJ2-1	NA	few	CASSAGPEDEQFF	TGCGCCAGCAGCGCGGGCCCGGAGGATGAGCAGTTCTTC
TRBV15	TRBJ1-5	NA	NA	CATSRDRVNQPQHF	TGTGCCACCAGCAGAGATCGTGTCAATCAGCCCCAGCATTTT
TRBV7-8	TRBJ2-2	TRBD2	NA	CASSYRPEGLAGAMYTGELFF	TGTGCCAGCAGTTATAGGCCTGAGGGACTAGCGGGAGCGATGTACACCGGGGAGCTGTTTTTT
TRBV14	TRBJ1-6	NA	NA	CASSQHLARGYNSPLHF	TGTGCCAGCAGCCAACATCTCGCCAGGGGCTATAATTCACCCCTCCACTTT
TRBV27	TRBJ1-2	NA	NA	CASSFLGGDGYTF	TGTGCCAGCAGTTTCCTAGGCGGGGATGGCTACACCTTC
TRBV18	TRBJ1-4	NA	NA	CASSPSSGVNEKLFF	TGTGCCAGCTCACCCAGCTCCGGGGTTAATGAAAAACTGTTTTTT
TRBV5-1	TRBJ2-1	TRBD2	NA	CASTRGGASWSYNEQFF	TGCGCCAGCACTCGCGGGGGGGCGTCCTGGTCCTACAATGAGCAGTTCTTC
TRBV5-1	TRBJ2-1	TRBD2	NA	CASSLGLADNEQFF	TGCGCCAGCAGCTTGGGACTAGCAGACAATGAGCAGTTCTTC
TRBV6-5	TRBJ2-7	TRBD1	NA	CASSYPGDRGYEQYF	TGTGCCAGCAGTTACCCGGGCGACAGGGGTTACGAGCAGTACTTC
TRBV5-6	TRBJ2-5	NA	NA	CASSLAETQYF	TGTGCCAGCAGCTTGGCGGAGACCCAGTACTTC
TRBV19	TRBJ2-1	NA	NA	CASSIVTGPYNEQFF	TGTGCCAGTAGTATAGTAACAGGGCCCTACAATGAGCAGTTCTTC
TRBV29-1	TRBJ2-1	NA	NA	CSVPEISLPYNEQFF	TGCAGCGTACCCGAAATTTCCCTACCCTACAATGAGCAGTTCTTC
TRBV6-1	TRBJ2-3	NA	once	CASSRGIRTDTQYF	TGTGCCAGCAGTCGAGGGATTCGCACAGATACGCAGTATTTT
TRBV10-3	TRBJ1-2	TRBD1	NA	CAITGTASLSNYGYTF	TGTGCCATCACCGGGACAGCGAGTCTTTCTAACTATGGCTACACCTTC
TRBV27	TRBJ2-3	NA	NA	CASSYGAGVWNTQYF	TGTGCCAGCAGTTATGGGGCTGGGGTGTGGAATACGCAGTATTTT
TRBV18	TRBJ2-7	NA	NA	CASSPVRGASSYEQYF	TGTGCCAGCTCACCAGTCCGGGGGGCTAGCTCCTACGAGCAGTACTTC
TRBV18	TRBJ2-1	TRBD2	NA	CASSPERERNNEQFF	TGTGCCAGCTCACCAGAGCGGGAGAGGAATAATGAGCAGTTCTTC